This TCR beta chain emerged from a study of a mutant IDH1 vaccine in newly diagnosed glioma. About the study: Therapy received beforehand was radiotherapy, temozolomide, or both, with most patients given both.

On this clone itself: Its antigen is unknown.

Germline CDR1 is LNHDA and CDR2 is SQIVND (reference sequence). The CDR3 totals 15 residues. V was shortened by 3 bases and J by 5 bases, with 13 bases between the two germline ends. Libraries were prepared by immunoSEQ multiplex PCR; TCRdb keeps only in-frame clonotypes and omits some of them. The sample contains some 28,000 clones, about four fifths of which appear only once. Time point specified: week 23, last vaccination. What each vaccine dose contained was 300 ug of mutant IDH1 20-mer peptide, accompanied by topical imiquimod. The source material was PBMCs, sampled from a glioma patient whose treatment included an IDH1 peptide vaccine. This chain connects TRBV19 to TRBJ2-2; perhaps TRBD1 as D (5 bases). The clonotype was recovered from a woman in her thirties with glioma. The CDR3 sequence: CASSIGRVETGELFF. CDR3 sequence (DNA): TGTGCCAGTAGTATCGGCAGGGTAGAAACCGGGGAGCTGTTTTTT.